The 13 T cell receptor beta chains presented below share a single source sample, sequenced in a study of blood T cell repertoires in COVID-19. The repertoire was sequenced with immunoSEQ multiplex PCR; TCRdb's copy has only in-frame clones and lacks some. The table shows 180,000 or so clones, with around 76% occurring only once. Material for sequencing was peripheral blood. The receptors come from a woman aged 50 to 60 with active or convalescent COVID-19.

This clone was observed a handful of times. Here the CDR3 DNA reads TGTGCCAGCTCGCCTCGGACAGGGGAAAGAAACACCATATATTTT. Its protein product is CASSPRTGERNTIYF. V is TRBV18 and J is TRBJ1-3; TRBD1 matches at 9 bases. Germline CDR1 is KGHSH and CDR2 is LQKENI. This CDR3 contains 15 residues. J was trimmed by 5 bases and V by 6 bases; bases with no gene match: 8.

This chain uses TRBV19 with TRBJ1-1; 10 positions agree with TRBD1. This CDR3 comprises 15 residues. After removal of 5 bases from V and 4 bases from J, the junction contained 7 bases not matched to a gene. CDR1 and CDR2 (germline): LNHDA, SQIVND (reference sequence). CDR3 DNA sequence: TGTGCCAGTAGTGGCTTCCGACAGGGGGCCACTGAAGCTTTCTTT. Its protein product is CASSGFRQGATEAFF. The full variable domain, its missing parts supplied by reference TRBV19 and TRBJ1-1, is DGGITQSPKYLFRKEGQNVTLSCEQNLNHDAMYWYRQDPGQGLRLIYYSQIVNDFQKGDIAEGYSVSREKKESFPLTVTSAQKNPTAFYLCASSGFRQGATEAFFGQGTRLTVV.

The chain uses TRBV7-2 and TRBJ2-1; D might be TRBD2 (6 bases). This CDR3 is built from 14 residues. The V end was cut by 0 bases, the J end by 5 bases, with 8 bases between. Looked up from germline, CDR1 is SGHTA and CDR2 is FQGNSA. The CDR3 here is CASSLAQRDNEQFF. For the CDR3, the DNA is TGTGCCAGCAGCTTAGCTCAGCGGGACAATGAGCAGTTCTTC.

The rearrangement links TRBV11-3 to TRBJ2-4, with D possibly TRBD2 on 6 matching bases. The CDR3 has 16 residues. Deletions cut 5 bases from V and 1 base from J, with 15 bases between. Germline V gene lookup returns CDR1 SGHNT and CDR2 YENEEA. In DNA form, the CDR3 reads TGTGCCAGCAGCCCGGGGGACCCGGGGGCCAAAAACATTCAGTACTTC. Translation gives CASSPGDPGAKNIQYF.

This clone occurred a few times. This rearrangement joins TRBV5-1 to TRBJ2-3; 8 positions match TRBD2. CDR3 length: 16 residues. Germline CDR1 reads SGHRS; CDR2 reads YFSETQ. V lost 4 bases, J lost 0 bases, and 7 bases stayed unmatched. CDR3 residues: CASSRNGRVSTDTQYF. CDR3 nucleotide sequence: TGCGCCAGCAGCCGTAACGGGAGGGTTAGCACAGATACGCAGTATTTT.

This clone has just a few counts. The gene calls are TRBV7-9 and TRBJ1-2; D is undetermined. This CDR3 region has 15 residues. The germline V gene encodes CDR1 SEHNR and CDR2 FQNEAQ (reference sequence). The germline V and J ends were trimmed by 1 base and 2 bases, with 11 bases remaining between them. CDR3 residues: CASSLGQPGNYGYTF. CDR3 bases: TGTGCCAGCAGCTTAGGTCAACCGGGGAACTATGGCTACACCTTC.

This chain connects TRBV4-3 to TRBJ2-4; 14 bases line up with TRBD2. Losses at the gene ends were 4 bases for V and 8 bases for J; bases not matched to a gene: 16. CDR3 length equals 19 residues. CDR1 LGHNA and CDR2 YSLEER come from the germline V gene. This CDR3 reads CASSLRIGTSGGRGDIQYF. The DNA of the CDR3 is TGCGCCAGCAGCCTGAGGATAGGGACTAGCGGGGGACGTGGGGACATTCAGTACTTC.

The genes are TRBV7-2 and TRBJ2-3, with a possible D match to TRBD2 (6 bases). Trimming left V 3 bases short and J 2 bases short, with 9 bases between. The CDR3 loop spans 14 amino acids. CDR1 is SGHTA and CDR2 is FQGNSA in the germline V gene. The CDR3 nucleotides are TGTGCCAGCAGCTTTAGCGGAATCACAGATACGCAGTATTTT. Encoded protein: CASSFSGITDTQYF.

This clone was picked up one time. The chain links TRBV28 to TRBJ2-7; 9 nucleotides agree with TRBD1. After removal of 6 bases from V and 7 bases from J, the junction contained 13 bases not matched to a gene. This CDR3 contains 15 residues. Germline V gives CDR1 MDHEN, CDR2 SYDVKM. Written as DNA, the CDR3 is TGTGCCAGCAGGTCTACCGGGACAGGGACGAGTGAGCAGTACTTC. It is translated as CASRSTGTGTSEQYF.

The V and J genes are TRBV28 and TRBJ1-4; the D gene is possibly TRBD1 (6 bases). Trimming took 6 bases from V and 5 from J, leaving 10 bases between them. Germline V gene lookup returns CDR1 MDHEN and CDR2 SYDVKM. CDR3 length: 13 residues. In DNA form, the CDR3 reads TGTGCCAGCAGGGGGGGGGCCAATGAAAAACTGTTTTTT. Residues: CASRGGANEKLFF.

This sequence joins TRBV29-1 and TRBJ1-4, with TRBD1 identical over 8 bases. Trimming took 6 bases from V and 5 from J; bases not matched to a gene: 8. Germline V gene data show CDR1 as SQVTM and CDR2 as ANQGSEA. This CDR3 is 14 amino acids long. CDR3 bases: TGCAGCGTGGCGGTGACAGGGGCCAATGAAAAACTGTTTTTT. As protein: CSVAVTGANEKLFF.

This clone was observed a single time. This CDR3 reads CASSPGGGNYGYTF. In nucleotides, the CDR3 is TGTGCCAGCTCACCGGGGGGAGGAAACTATGGCTACACCTTC. V and J are TRBV18 and TRBJ1-2; TRBD1 is a possible D gene (5 bases). V lost 3 bases to trimming and J lost 2 bases, with 10 bases between them. The germline V gene has CDR1 KGHSH and CDR2 LQKENI. This CDR3 has 14 residues.

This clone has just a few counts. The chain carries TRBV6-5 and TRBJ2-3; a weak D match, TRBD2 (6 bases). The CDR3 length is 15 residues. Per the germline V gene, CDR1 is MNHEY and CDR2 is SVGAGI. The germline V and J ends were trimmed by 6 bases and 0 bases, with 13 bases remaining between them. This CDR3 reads CASSRGGTSTDTQYF. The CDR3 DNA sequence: TGTGCCAGCAGCCGCGGAGGGACTAGCACAGATACGCAGTATTTT.